The 16 T cell receptor beta chains below come from one sample, sequenced in a study of neurological immune-mediated disorders. TCRdb processed the 5' RACE reads anew with MiXCR; each CDR3 protein has one entry. The sample holds more than 100,000 distinct CDR3 sequences, under 14% seen once. This sample's time point: longitudinal time-point 3. Sample: PBMCs. The source is a female donor with HTLV-1-associated myelopathy (HAM/TSP).

This clonotype has at least ten counts. This chain joins TRBV11-2 and TRBJ2-7; D might be TRBD2 (5 bases). The germline CDR1 and CDR2 sequences are SGHAT and FQNNGV. This CDR3 region has 13 residues. The V end lost 3 bases, the J end lost 3 bases, and 9 bases lay between the germline ends. CDR3 nucleotide sequence: TGTGCCAGCAGCTTCGCCGGGAACTACGAGCAGTACTTC. This codes for CASSFAGNYEQYF.

This clonotype was recorded many times. The chain joins TRBV7-2 to TRBJ2-7, with 9 bases matching TRBD1. Germline CDR1 is SGHTA and CDR2 is FQGNSA. The length of the CDR3 is 14 residues. With V trimmed by 4 bases and J by 4 bases, 5 bases remained unmatched. The CDR3, as DNA: TGTGCCAGCAGCTACCCGGGACAGGGATACGAGCAGTACTTC. Protein: CASSYPGQGYEQYF.

This clonotype was detected ten times or more. The chain combines TRBV7-8 with TRBJ2-3, with 8 bases aligning to TRBD2. Germline V lookup: CDR1 SGHVS, CDR2 FQNEAQ. This CDR3 is 16 amino acids long. The trim removed 1 base at V and 2 bases at J, leaving 5 bases unmatched. The CDR3 reads CASSLGVSGTTDTQYF. In nucleotides, the CDR3 is TGTGCCAGCAGCTTAGGGGTTAGCGGGACCACAGATACGCAGTATTTT.

In its sample, this clonotype was seen many times. The CDR3 region is CASSFEGRGTGELFF. For the CDR3, the DNA is TGTGCCAGCAGTTTCGAAGGGAGAGGTACCGGGGAGCTGTTTTTT. The V gene is TRBV12-3 or TRBV12-4, the J gene TRBJ2-2; possible D gene TRBD2, 5 bases. The germline V and J ends were trimmed by 3 bases and 5 bases, with 13 bases remaining between them. The CDR3 is 15 residues long.

This clonotype was seen at least ten times. This chain joins TRBV21-1 and TRBJ1-5; the DNA was not compared with TRBD1, the D call given in the table. TRBV21-1 constitutes a pseudogene. The CDR3 has 20 amino acids. The CDR3: CASTQKVVGQVIYSNQPQHF. CDR3 coding DNA: TGTGCCAGCACCCAAAAGGTAGTAGGACAGGTGATTTATAGCAATCAGCCCCAGCATTTT.

This clonotype came up many times. A read error may produce the germline difference seen at one junction end. The genes are TRBV11-2 and TRBJ2-1, with D tentatively TRBD1 (7 bases). CDR3 size: 13 residues. The V gene's germline CDR1 is SGHAT and CDR2 FQNNGV. CDR3 nucleotides: TGTGCCAGCAGCTTAGCGGACAGGCTGCGGGGAATCTTC. It translates to CASSLADRLRGIF.

The rearrangement joins TRBV3-1 to TRBJ2-7; D ambiguous. Looked up from germline, CDR1 is LGHDT and CDR2 is YNNKEL (reference sequence). V was clipped by 1 base and J by 3 bases, with 7 bases between them. There are 13 residues in the CDR3. The CDR3: CASSQVDSYEQYF. The CDR3 DNA reads TGTGCCAGCAGCCAAGTAGATAGCTACGAGCAGTACTTC.

Remarks on this clonotype: A read error is possible here, since a much larger clone lies one base away. The chain has TRBV5-6 and TRBJ2-5, with D perhaps TRBD2 (6 bases). The germline V and J ends were trimmed by 7 bases and 4 bases, with 17 bases remaining between them. The V gene's germline CDR1 is SGHDT and CDR2 YYEEEE. This CDR3 spans 14 amino acids. CDR3 in amino acids: CASCQGLGGETQYF. In nucleotides, the CDR3 is TGTGCCAGCTGCCAGGGACTTGGGGGAGAGACCCAGTACTTC.

This clonotype was picked up many times. The chain uses TRBV5-1 and TRBJ2-1; D is unresolved. V lost 1 base to trimming and J lost 3 bases, with 8 bases between them. CDR1 is SGHRS and CDR2 is YFSETQ in the germline V gene. The length of the CDR3 is 14 residues. The CDR3 sequence is CASSLSRDYNEQFF. The DNA of the CDR3 is TGCGCCAGCAGCTTGTCACGAGACTACAATGAGCAGTTCTTC.

This clonotype was seen repeatedly, ten times or more. V and J are TRBV12-3 or TRBV12-4 and TRBJ1-2, with TRBD1 as a possible D gene (6 bases). V was trimmed by 7 bases and J by 6 bases, leaving 12 bases between them. The CDR3 loop spans 12 amino acids. Here the CDR3 DNA reads TGTGCCAGCACCAGGGGATCGGATGGCTACACCTTC. Residues: CASTRGSDGYTF.

Ten or more counts support this clonotype. The V call is TRBV7-9, the J call TRBJ2-7, with 8 bases identical to TRBD1. Germline V gene lookup returns CDR1 SEHNR and CDR2 FQNEAQ (reference sequence). This CDR3 has 15 amino acids. V lost 5 bases, J lost 0 bases, and 6 bases stayed unmatched. The DNA for the CDR3 is TGTGCCAGCAGCCAGACAGGGGCTATCTCCTACGAGCAGTACTTC. Its protein is CASSQTGAISYEQYF. The full variable domain, in which reference TRBV7-9 and TRBJ2-7 provide the parts outside the CDR3, is DTGVSQNPRHKITKRGQNVTFRCDPISEHNRLYWYRQTLGQGPEFLTYFQNEAQLEKSRLLSDRFSAERPKGSFSTLEIQRTEQGDSAMYLCASSQTGAISYEQYFGPGTRLTVT.

This chain joins TRBV5-1 and TRBJ2-1; 9 bases are shared with TRBD1. The trim removed 1 base at V and 9 bases at J, leaving 11 bases unmatched. CDR1 is SGHRS, CDR2 YFSETQ, per germline. The CDR3 covers 16 residues. The DNA for the CDR3 is TGCGCCAGCAGCTTGCTTGACAGGGGGTCCGCAAGTGAGCAGTTCTTC. This sequence encodes CASSLLDRGSASEQFF. Drawing the rest from reference TRBV5-1 and TRBJ2-1, the complete variable domain is KAGVTQTPRYLIKTRGQQVTLSCSPISGHRSVSWYQQTPGQGLQFLFEYFSETQRNKGNFPGRFSGRQFSNSRSEMNVSTLELGDSALYLCASSLLDRGSASEQFFGPGTRLTVL.

The sample holds many counts of this clonotype. CDR3 sequence: CASSYPRLAGAKTLQAQETQYF. The CDR3 nucleotides read TGTGCCAGCAGTTACCCGCGGCTAGCGGGGGCTAAGACTCTACAAGCCCAAGAGACCCAGTACTTC. The chain is built from TRBV6-6 and TRBJ2-5, with TRBD2 matching 10 bases. Germline CDR1 MNHNY, CDR2 SVGAGI (reference sequence). This CDR3 has 22 residues. V trimming: 2 bases; J trimming: 1 base; junction bases outside the gene matches: 22.

The table lists this clonotype with many counts. The chain joins TRBV5-1 to TRBJ1-4; D gene uncertain. CDR3 length: 13 residues. Germline V CDR1 and CDR2: SGHRS, YFSETQ. Trimming cost V 4 bases and J 4 bases, with 8 bases left between them. CDR3 sequence: CASSGSLNEKLFF. As DNA, the CDR3 is TGCGCCAGCAGCGGCAGCCTTAATGAAAAACTGTTTTTT.

This clonotype showed up many times. The chain is built from TRBV5-1 and TRBJ1-2; 11 positions agree with TRBD1. This CDR3 region has 13 residues. The germline V gene has CDR1 SGHRS and CDR2 YFSETQ. After removal of 3 bases from V and 9 bases from J, the junction contained 4 bases not matched to a gene. The CDR3 loop is CASSSGQGDRYTF. CDR3 in DNA: TGCGCCAGCAGCTCGGGACAGGGGGATCGCTACACCTTC.

There are many counts of this clonotype. J is TRBJ2-1 and V is TRBV28, with D possibly TRBD1 on 6 matching bases. This CDR3 has 14 amino acids. Germline-derived CDR1 and CDR2 are MDHEN and SYDVKM. The CDR3 bases are TGTGCTACCCACAGGGTAGGTTCCTACAATGAGCAGTTCTTC. It encodes CATHRVGSYNEQFF.